The clone carrying this T cell receptor (beta chain) was seen only a few times. The antigen remains unidentified. Germline values: CDR1 SEHNR, CDR2 FQNEAQ (reference sequence). With 5 bases removed from V and 3 bases from J, the gap between germline ends came to 13 bases. The CDR3 length is 14 residues. Specified time point: blood at routine non-recurrence follow-up after resection. Tumor, nontumor lung or frozen PBMC supplied whole RNA that was sequenced unsorted. TCRdb reprocessed the 5' RACE reads with MiXCR, giving one entry per CDR3 protein. The profile shows 25,000 to 30,000 distinct CDR3 sequences, 5.5% to 7% of them singletons. The record originates from a study of spatial heterogeneity in lung cancer. Study summary: Untreated early-stage non-small cell lung cancer patients, approximately 76 in total, were the donors. Each distinct TCR and UMI combination averaged more than ten appearances in raw reads.

Notes on the study in general: In blood, ubiquitous expanded tumor TCRs appeared more at resection than follow-up.

This sequence originates from a male donor with early-stage non-small cell lung cancer. This chain connects TRBV7-9 to TRBJ1-2; the D is unclear. The source was PBMCs, collected at follow-up. CDR3 loop: CASSAPQADYGYTF. The DNA of the CDR3 is TGTGCCAGCAGCGCCCCCCAGGCTGACTATGGCTACACCTTC.